This record looks at one TCR beta chain sequence and its context. This entry belongs to a study of blood T cell repertoires in COVID-19. In the study overall: COVID-19 samples, acute and convalescent, were from the United States, Italy and Spain. T cells, B-cell-depleted T cells, or PBMCs provided the cDNA or gDNA that served as material.

Authors' processing steps: For nucleated cells, counts were estimated from reference gene primer amplification. Generated by immunoSEQ multiplex PCR, the TCRdb table keeps only in-frame clones and is missing some. From that table come the V and J calls and clone size; the DNA was used to work out D and trimming. The sample records 130,000 or so clones, approximately 82% being singletons. V lost 1 base and J 8 bases, leaving 5 bases between the germline ends. Germline V gene lookup returns CDR1 MNHNS and CDR2 SASEGT. This CDR3 has 11 residues. Sample: peripheral blood. V is TRBV6-1 and J is TRBJ1-1, with D hard to call. The clonotype originates from a human donor in a cohort sampled during active COVID-19. The CDR3 protein is CASSEGGEAFF. Here the CDR3 DNA reads TGTGCCAGCAGTGAAGGCGGGGAAGCTTTCTTT.